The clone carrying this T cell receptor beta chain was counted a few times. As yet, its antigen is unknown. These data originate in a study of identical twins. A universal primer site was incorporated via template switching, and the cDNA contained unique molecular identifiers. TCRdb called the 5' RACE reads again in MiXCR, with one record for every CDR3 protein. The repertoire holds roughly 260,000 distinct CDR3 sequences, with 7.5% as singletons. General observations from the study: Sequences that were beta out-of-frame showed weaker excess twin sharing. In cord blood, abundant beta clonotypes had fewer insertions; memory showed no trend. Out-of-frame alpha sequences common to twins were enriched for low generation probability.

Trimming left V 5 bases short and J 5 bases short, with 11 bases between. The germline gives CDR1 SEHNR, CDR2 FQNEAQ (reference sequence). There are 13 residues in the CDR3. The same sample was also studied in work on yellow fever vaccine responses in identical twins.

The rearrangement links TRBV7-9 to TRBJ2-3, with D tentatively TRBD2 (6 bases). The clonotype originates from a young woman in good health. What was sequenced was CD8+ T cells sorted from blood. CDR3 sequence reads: CASSAGPGDTQYF. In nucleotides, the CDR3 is TGTGCCAGCAGCGCGGGACCCGGAGATACGCAGTATTTT.